This note documents a single TCR beta chain sequence. This specimen belongs to a study of blood T cell repertoires in COVID-19. On the study more broadly: The United States, Italy and Spain were the sources of the acute and convalescent COVID-19 samples.

Profiling relied on immunoSEQ multiplex PCR, and the TCRdb table lists in-frame clones only, not all of them. The sample yields 350,000 to 500,000 clones, approximately 91% seen once. Trimming removed 1 base from V and 2 bases from J, with 16 bases in between. The germline V gene has CDR1 LGHDT and CDR2 YNNKEL (reference sequence). The CDR3 covers 17 residues. Sequencing was performed on PBMCs or T cells enriched from blood (not recorded which). J is TRBJ2-3 and V is TRBV3-1 (or the pseudogene TRBV3-2), with D perhaps TRBD2 (6 bases). The TCR sequence derives from a woman aged 18-29 years who had been exposed to COVID-19. The CDR3 region has the DNA TGTGCCAGCAGCCAAGGGGGACTGTCAGACTCCACAGATACGCAGTATTTT. This gives the protein CASSQGGLSDSTDTQYF.